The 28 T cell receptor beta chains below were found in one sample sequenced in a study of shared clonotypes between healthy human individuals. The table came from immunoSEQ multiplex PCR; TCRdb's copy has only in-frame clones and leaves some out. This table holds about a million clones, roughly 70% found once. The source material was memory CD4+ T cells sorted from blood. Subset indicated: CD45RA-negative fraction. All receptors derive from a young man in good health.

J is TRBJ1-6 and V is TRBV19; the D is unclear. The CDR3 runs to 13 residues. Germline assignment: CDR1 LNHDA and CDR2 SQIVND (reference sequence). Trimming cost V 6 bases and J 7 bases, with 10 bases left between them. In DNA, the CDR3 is TGTGCCAGTAGGCTATCAGCCAATTCACCCCTCCACTTT. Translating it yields CASRLSANSPLHF.

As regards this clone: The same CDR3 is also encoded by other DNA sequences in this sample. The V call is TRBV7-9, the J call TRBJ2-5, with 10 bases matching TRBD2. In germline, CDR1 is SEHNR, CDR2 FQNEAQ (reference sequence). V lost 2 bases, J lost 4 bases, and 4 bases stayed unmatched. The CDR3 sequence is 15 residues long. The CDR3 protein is CASSLRLAGAETQYF. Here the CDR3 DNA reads TGTGCCAGCAGCTTACGGCTAGCGGGGGCAGAGACCCAGTACTTC.

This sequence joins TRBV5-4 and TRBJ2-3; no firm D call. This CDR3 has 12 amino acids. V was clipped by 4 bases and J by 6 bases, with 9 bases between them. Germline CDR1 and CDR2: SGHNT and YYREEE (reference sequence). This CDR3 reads CASSPQLDTQYF. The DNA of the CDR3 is TGTGCCAGCAGCCCTCAGCTTGATACGCAGTATTTT.

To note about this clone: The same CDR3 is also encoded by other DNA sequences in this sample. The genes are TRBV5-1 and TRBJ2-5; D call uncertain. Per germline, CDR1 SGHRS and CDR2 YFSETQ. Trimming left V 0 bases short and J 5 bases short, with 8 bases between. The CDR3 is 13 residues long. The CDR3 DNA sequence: TGCGCCAGCAGCTTGGCTGGGTCCGAGACCCAGTACTTC. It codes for CASSLAGSETQYF.

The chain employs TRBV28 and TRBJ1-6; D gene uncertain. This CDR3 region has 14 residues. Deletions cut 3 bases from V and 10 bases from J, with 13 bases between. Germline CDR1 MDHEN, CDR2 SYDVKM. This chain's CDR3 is CASSFPQAPSPLHF. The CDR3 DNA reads TGTGCCAGCAGTTTCCCCCAGGCCCCATCACCCCTCCACTTT.

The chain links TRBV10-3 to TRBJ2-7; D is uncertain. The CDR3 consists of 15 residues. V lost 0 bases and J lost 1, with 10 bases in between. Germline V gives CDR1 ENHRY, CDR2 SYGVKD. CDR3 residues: CAISESTARSYEQYF. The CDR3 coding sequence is TGTGCCATCAGTGAGTCGACGGCCAGATCCTACGAGCAGTACTTC.

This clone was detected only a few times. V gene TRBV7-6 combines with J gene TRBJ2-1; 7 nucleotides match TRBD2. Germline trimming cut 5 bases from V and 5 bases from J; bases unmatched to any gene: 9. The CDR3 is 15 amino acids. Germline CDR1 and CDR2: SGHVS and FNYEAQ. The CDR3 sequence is CASSRTGREDNEQFF. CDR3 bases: TGTGCCAGCAGCCGGACTGGACGGGAGGACAATGAGCAGTTCTTC.

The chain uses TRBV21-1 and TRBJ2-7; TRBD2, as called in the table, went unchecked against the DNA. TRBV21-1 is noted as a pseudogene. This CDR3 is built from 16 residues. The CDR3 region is CASSKKKVPGGYEQYF. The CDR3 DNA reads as TGTGCCAGCAGCAAGAAAAAAGTCCCGGGGGGCTACGAGCAGTACTTC.

The CDR3, as DNA: TGTGCCAGCAGACCTTCGTCTGGCCTCTCTGGGGCCAACGTCCTGACTTTC. Translating gives CASRPSSGLSGANVLTF. The chain recombines TRBV19 with TRBJ2-6; D remains unclear. The CDR3 loop spans 17 amino acids. Germline CDR1 reads LNHDA; CDR2 reads SQIVND (reference sequence). The V end lost 9 bases, the J end lost 0 bases, and 18 bases lay between the germline ends. Full variable domain (rest looked up from reference TRBV19 and TRBJ2-6): DGGITQSPKYLFRKEGQNVTLSCEQNLNHDAMYWYRQDPGQGLRLIYYSQIVNDFQKGDIAEGYSVSREKKESFPLTVTSAQKNPTAFYLCASRPSSGLSGANVLTFGAGSRLTVL.

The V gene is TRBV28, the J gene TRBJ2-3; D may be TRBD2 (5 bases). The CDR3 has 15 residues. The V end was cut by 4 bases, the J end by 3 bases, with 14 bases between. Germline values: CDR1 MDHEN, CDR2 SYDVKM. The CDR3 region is CASSSTEDFTDTQYF. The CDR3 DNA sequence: TGTGCCAGCAGTTCAACCGAGGACTTTACAGATACGCAGTATTTT.

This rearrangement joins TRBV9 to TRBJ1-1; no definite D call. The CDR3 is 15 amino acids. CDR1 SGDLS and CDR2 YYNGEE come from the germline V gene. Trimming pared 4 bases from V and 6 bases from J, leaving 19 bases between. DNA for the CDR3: TGTGCCAGCAGCTCGAGACCGGGAGGGAGCGCTGAAGCTTTCTTT. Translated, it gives CASSSRPGGSAEAFF.

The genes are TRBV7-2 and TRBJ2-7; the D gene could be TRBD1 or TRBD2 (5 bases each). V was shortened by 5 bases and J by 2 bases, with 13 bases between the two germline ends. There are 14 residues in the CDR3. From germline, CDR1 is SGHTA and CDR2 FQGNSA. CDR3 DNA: TGTGCCAGCAGCCCTAGGGACGCGCCCTACGAGCAGTACTTC. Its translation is CASSPRDAPYEQYF.

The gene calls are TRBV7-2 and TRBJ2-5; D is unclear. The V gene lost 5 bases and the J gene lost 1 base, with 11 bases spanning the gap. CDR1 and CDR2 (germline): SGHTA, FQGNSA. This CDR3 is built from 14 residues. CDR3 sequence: CASSQMVFQETQYF. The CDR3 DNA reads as TGTGCCAGCAGCCAGATGGTATTCCAAGAGACCCAGTACTTC.

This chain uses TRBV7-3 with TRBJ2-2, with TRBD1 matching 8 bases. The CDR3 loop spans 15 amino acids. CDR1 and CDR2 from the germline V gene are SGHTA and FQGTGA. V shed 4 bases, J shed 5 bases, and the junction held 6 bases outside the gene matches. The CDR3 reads CASSSMGQATGELFF. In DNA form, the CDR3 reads TGTGCCAGCAGCTCAATGGGACAGGCGACCGGGGAGCTGTTTTTT.

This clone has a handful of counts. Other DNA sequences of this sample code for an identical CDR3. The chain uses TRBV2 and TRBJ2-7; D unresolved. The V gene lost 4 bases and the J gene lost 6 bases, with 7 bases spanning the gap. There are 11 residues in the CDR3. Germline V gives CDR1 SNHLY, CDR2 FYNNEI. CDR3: CASSALSEQYF. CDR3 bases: TGTGCCAGCAGTGCTTTAAGCGAGCAGTACTTC.

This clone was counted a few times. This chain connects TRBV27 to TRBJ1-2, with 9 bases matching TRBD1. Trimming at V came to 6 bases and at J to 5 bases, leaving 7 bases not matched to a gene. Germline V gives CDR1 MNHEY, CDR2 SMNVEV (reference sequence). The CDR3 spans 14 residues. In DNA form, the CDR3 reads TGTGCCAGCAGGCCCACAGGGGGCATTTATGGCTACACCTTC. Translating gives CASRPTGGIYGYTF.

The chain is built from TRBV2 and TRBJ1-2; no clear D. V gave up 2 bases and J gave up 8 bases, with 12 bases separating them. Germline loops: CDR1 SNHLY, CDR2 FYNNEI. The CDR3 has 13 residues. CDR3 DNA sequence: TGTGCCAGCAGTGAAAACGCTGCTTGGGGCTACACCTTC. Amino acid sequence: CASSENAAWGYTF.

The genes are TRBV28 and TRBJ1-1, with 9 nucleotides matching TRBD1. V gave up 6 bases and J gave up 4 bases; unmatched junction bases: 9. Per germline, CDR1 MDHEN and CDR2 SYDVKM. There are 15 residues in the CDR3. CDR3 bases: TGTGCCAGCAGGGGGAACAGGGGGCAGGGCACTGAAGCTTTCTTT. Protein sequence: CASRGNRGQGTEAFF.

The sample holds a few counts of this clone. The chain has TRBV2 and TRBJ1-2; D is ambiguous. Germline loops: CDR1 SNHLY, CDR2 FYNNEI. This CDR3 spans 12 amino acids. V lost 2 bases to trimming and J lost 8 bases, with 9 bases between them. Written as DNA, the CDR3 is TGTGCCAGCAGTGAATCCGGGATCGGCTACACCTTC. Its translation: CASSESGIGYTF.

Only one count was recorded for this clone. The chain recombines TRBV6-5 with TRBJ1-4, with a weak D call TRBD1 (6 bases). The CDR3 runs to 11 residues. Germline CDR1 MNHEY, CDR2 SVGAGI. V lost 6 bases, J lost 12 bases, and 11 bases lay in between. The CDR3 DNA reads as TGTGCCAGCAGACAAAAGGGGGAACTGTTTTTT. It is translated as CASRQKGELFF.

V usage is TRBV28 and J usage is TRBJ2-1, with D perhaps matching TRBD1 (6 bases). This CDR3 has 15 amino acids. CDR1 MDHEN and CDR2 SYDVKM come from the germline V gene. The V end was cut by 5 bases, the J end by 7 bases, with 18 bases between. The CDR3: CASSLPRGGSNEQFF. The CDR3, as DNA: TGTGCCAGCAGTCTCCCCAGGGGCGGATCAAATGAGCAGTTCTTC. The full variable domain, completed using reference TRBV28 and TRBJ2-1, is DVKVTQSSRYLVKRTGEKVFLECVQDMDHENMFWYRQDPGLGLRLIYFSYDVKMKEKGDIPEGYSVSREKKERFSLILESASTNQTSMYLCASSLPRGGSNEQFFGPGTRLTVL.

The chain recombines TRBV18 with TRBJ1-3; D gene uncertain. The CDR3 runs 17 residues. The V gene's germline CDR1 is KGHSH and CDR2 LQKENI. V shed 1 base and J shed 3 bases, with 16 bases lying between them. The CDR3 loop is CASSPRLQVNFGNTIYF. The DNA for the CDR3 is TGTGCCAGCTCACCACGACTCCAGGTTAACTTTGGAAACACCATATATTTT.

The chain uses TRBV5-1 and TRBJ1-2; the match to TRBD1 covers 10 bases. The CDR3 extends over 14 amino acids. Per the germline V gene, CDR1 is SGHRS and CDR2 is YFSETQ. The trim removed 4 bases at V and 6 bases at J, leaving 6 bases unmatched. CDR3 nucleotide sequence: TGCGCCAGCAGCCCGGACAGGGGGACTGATGGCTACACCTTC. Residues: CASSPDRGTDGYTF.

The CDR3 here is CASSPYSDSQETQYF. The CDR3 coding sequence is TGTGCCAGCTCACCGTATAGCGATTCCCAAGAGACCCAGTACTTC. This chain connects TRBV18 to TRBJ2-5, with a tentative D call TRBD2 (5 bases). Germline V CDR1 and CDR2: KGHSH, LQKENI. V lost 3 bases to trimming and J lost 1 base, with 12 bases between them. The CDR3 is made up of 15 amino acids.

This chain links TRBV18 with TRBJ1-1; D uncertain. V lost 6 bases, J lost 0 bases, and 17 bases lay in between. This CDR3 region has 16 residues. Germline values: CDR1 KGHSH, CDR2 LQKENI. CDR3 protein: CASSDNSPGMNTEAFF. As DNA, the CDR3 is TGTGCCAGCTCCGACAATTCGCCGGGAATGAACACTGAAGCTTTCTTT.

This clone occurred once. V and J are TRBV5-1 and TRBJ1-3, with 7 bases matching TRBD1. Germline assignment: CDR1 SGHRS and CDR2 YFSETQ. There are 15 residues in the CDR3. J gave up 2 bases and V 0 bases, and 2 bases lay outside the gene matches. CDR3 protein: CASSLEGGPGNTIYF. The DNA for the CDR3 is TGCGCCAGCAGCTTGGAAGGGGGCCCTGGAAACACCATATATTTT.

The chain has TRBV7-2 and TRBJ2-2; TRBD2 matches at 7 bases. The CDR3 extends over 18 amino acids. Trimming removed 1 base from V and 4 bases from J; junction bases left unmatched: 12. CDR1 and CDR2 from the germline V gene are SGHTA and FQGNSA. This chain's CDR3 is CASSLVRRGGRGTGELFF. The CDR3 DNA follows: TGTGCCAGCAGCTTAGTACGTAGGGGCGGGAGAGGCACCGGGGAGCTGTTTTTT.

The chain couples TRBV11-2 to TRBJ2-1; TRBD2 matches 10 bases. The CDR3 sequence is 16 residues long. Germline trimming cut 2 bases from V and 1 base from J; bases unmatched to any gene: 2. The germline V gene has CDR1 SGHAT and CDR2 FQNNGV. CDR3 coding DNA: TGTGCCAGCAGCTTAAGCGGGGGGGATTCCTACAATGAGCAGTTCTTC. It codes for CASSLSGGDSYNEQFF.